A selection of T cell receptor beta chains follows, all from one sample in a study of blood T cells in healthy people across ages. TCRdb re-called the 5' RACE reads with MiXCR, one entry per CDR3 protein. The data contain approximately 1,700,000 distinct CDR3 sequences, approximately 40% of them singletons. The sequencing sample was made of blood. The receptors come from a human donor in good health. CDR3s include the opening cysteine and the closing phenylalanine or tryptophan. The D gene is left open where the match is weak. Clone size is given for some rows only: seen once, a few or many times, or a class if the clone is expanded.

v_gene,d_gene,j_gene,abundance,CDR3nt,CDR3aa
TRBV29-1,-,TRBJ1-1,-,TGCAGCGTCCAGACCGGGGACTCGGAAGCTTTCTTT,CSVQTGDSEAFF
TRBV5-1,-,TRBJ2-5,few,TGCGCCAGCAGCTTGGGTAAAACGGCCCAGTACTTC,CASSLGKTAQYF
TRBV20-1,TRBD2,TRBJ2-1,few,TGCAGTGCTAGAGATAGGGCGGGGGGTTCCTACAATGAGCAGTTCTTC,CSARDRAGGSYNEQFF
TRBV13,-,TRBJ2-5,-,TGTGCCAGCAGCACTTACGAGGAGGGAGAAGAGACCCAGTACTTC,CASSTYEEGEETQYF
TRBV20-1,TRBD1,TRBJ1-2,-,TGCAGTGCCGCACCCACAGGGGGCGGTGGCGGCTACACCTTC,CSAAPTGGGGGYTF
TRBV9,-,TRBJ1-2,-,TGTGCCAGCAGCGGGGGAGGTGGGTTCTATGGCTACACCTTC,CASSGGGGFYGYTF
TRBV6-1,-,TRBJ1-2,few,TGTGCCGTGAGAGAAGTCTTTGGCTACACCTTC,CAVREVFGYTF
TRBV5-1,-,TRBJ2-4,-,TGCGCCAGCAGCCCCGGTTTAGGGTTGGGCGGGCAGTACTTC,CASSPGLGLGGQYF
TRBV5-1,TRBD2,TRBJ2-7,few,TGCGCCAGCAGCCACATAACCCTGACTAGCGGTTCCTACGAGCAGTACTTC,CASSHITLTSGSYEQYF
TRBV5-1,-,TRBJ1-1,-,TGCGCCAGCAGCACGGTGGTTAGGACTGAAGCTTTCTTT,CASSTVVRTEAFF
TRBV20-1,-,TRBJ2-5,few,TGCAGTGCTAGAGATGGGGTTGGTGGAGAGACCCAGTACTTC,CSARDGVGGETQYF
TRBV28,-,TRBJ1-2,few,TGTGCCAGCAGTTTGAACCCTGACTATGGCTACACCTTC,CASSLNPDYGYTF
TRBV5-1,-,TRBJ2-5,-,TGCGCCAGCAGCTCCGGACAAATAGGGGAGACCCAGTACTTC,CASSSGQIGETQYF
TRBV5-1,-,TRBJ2-5,few,TGCGCCAGCAGCACCGGGCCCTTGAGGGAGGAGACCCAGTACTTC,CASSTGPLREETQYF
TRBV12-3/TRBV12-4,TRBD2,TRBJ2-1,many,TGTGCCACGACTACTAGCGGGGGTTACAATGAGCAGTTCTTC,CATTTSGGYNEQFF
TRBV28,-,TRBJ1-1,few,TGTGCCAGCACCTCGGGGGGTGGTAGAGCTTTCTTT,CASTSGGGRAFF
TRBV15,-,TRBJ1-4,-,TGTGCCACCAGCAGAGATCCAATGGGTCTAAATGAAAAACTGTTTTTT,CATSRDPMGLNEKLFF
TRBV29-1,-,TRBJ2-1,-,TGCAGCGTTGGGAGGGTCCCAAACAATGAGCAGTTCTTC,CSVGRVPNNEQFF
TRBV6-5,TRBD2,TRBJ2-2,-,TGTGCCAGCAGTTATCAAAAGGGACTAGCGGGGGGGCGATACTTGAACACCGGGGAGCTGTTTTTT,CASSYQKGLAGGRYLNTGELFF
TRBV29-1,-,TRBJ1-2,-,TGCGGTACGACGGAAAACTATGGCTACACCTTC,CGTTENYGYTF
TRBV20-1,TRBD1,TRBJ1-2,once,TGCAGTGCTAGTCCCGGGACAGGGGGTTACTATGGCTACACCTTC,CSASPGTGGYYGYTF
TRBV7-9,TRBD1,TRBJ2-4,-,TGTGCCAGCAGCCCACGGGGACAGGGGAACTTAGCCAAAAACATTCAGTACTTC,CASSPRGQGNLAKNIQYF
TRBV7-2,-,TRBJ2-5,few,TGTGCCAGCAGCTTACATAAACAGGGTCTGGGAGAGACCCAGTACTTC,CASSLHKQGLGETQYF
TRBV4-1,-,TRBJ2-6,few,TGCGCCAGCAGCCAGTACAGTTCTGGGGCCAACGTCCTGACTTTC,CASSQYSSGANVLTF
TRBV2,TRBD2,TRBJ2-3,-,TGTGCCAGCAGTCGGCTAGCGGGGACCACAGATACGCAGTATTTT,CASSRLAGTTDTQYF
TRBV20-1,TRBD2,TRBJ2-1,-,TGCAGTGCTGACCACGGCGGGGGGTATTACAATGAGCAGTTCTTC,CSADHGGGYYNEQFF
TRBV10-3,-,TRBJ1-1,few,TGTGCCATCAGTACCAAAACGACAGAACCCATGAACACTGAAGCTTTCTTT,CAISTKTTEPMNTEAFF
TRBV18,TRBD1,TRBJ1-5,-,TGTGCCAGCTCTAGGACAGGGGCGGGCAATCAGCCCCAGCATTTT,CASSRTGAGNQPQHF
TRBV28,-,TRBJ2-3,-,TGTGCCAGCATAAAGTTCGGAGGGGGCGCAGATACGCAGTATTTT,CASIKFGGGADTQYF
TRBV30,TRBD1,TRBJ1-2,few,TGTGCCTGGACCGGGACAGGGGGCGCCAACTATGGCTACACCTTC,CAWTGTGGANYGYTF
TRBV7-9,-,TRBJ1-1,-,TGTGCCAGCAGCCAGGGTGGGGTGGAAGCTTTCTTT,CASSQGGVEAFF
TRBV5-6,-,TRBJ2-7,few,TGTGCCAGCGGTCCCGGGGGCGAGCAGTACTTC,CASGPGGEQYF
TRBV6-2/TRBV6-3,-,TRBJ1-2,-,TGTGCCAGCAGGGGACCCGGATTAGGTGGCTACACCTTC,CASRGPGLGGYTF
TRBV5-1,-,TRBJ1-2,few,TGCGCCAGCAGCGCCGGGACGGTTAACTATGGCTACACCTTC,CASSAGTVNYGYTF
TRBV12-3/TRBV12-4,TRBD1,TRBJ2-1,few,TGTGCCAGCAGCCCCGGACAGGTATCTTACAATGAGCAGTTCTTC,CASSPGQVSYNEQFF
TRBV6-1,-,TRBJ2-3,few,TGTGCCAGCAGTGAAGCTTTTGAGGGAACAGGGACCTACGAGCAGTATTTT,CASSEAFEGTGTYEQYF
TRBV11-2,TRBD1,TRBJ2-3,-,TGTGCCAGCAGCCGCGCCGGCAGGGGGCTTACGGATACGCAGTATTTT,CASSRAGRGLTDTQYF
TRBV4-2,TRBD2,TRBJ2-5,-,TGTGCCAGCAGCCATGTTACTAGCGGGGGGCAAGAGACCCAGTACTTC,CASSHVTSGGQETQYF
TRBV12-3/TRBV12-4,TRBD1,TRBJ2-3,-,TGTGCCAGCAGAAAGGGGGCTAGCACAGATACGCAGTATTTT,CASRKGASTDTQYF
TRBV20-1,TRBD1,TRBJ2-2,-,TGCAGTGCTAGAGACTTGGACAGGGGGACCGGGGAGCTGTTTTTT,CSARDLDRGTGELFF
TRBV4-1,-,TRBJ2-1,-,TGCGCCAGCAGCCAGAGGGACCGCTACAATGAGCAGTTCTTC,CASSQRDRYNEQFF
TRBV12-3/TRBV12-4,TRBD1,TRBJ2-3,few,TGTGCCACCTTCTTCAGGGACAGGGTTATAGGTACGCAGTATTTT,CATFFRDRVIGTQYF
TRBV5-1,-,TRBJ2-7,few,TGCGCCAGCAGCTTGGACACCGACCCCTACGAGCAGTACTTC,CASSLDTDPYEQYF
TRBV25-1,-,TRBJ2-7,-,TGTGCCAGCAGTGATTCGAGGGGGAGCTCCTACGAGCAGTACTTC,CASSDSRGSSYEQYF
TRBV7-9,-,TRBJ2-7,few,TGTGCCAGCAGCCGTTATACAGGGGAGCAGTACTTC,CASSRYTGEQYF